Listed below are T cell receptor beta chains from one sample, sequenced in a study of blood T cell repertoires in COVID-19. Some clones are missing from TCRdb's copy, which holds only in-frame ones; the method was immunoSEQ multiplex PCR. The sample lists more than 250,000 clones, roughly 83% occurring once. Sequencing was performed on peripheral blood. The receptors were sampled from a woman aged 45-60 years with acute or convalescent COVID-19. Each CDR3 is given with its conserved first and last residue. D genes are given only for firm matches. Only some rows state a clone size, as once, few, many or a class for expanded clones.

j_gene	abundance	v_gene	d_gene	CDR3nt	CDR3aa
TRBJ2-2	once	TRBV30	TRBD1	TGTGCCTGGAGTCCACCGATTGGGACAGGGAGAAATATCGCCGGGGAGCTGTTTTTT	CAWSPPIGTGRNIAGELFF
TRBJ1-2	-	TRBV12-3/TRBV12-4	TRBD1	TGTGCCAGCAGTCTGACAGGGGGCTACACCTTC	CASSLTGGYTF
TRBJ1-1	-	TRBV2	TRBD1	TGTGCCAGCAGCGGACAGGGGGCCCGAACTGAAGCTTTCTTT	CASSGQGARTEAFF
TRBJ1-5	-	TRBV27	-	TGTGCCAGCAGTTTTCGGGAGACCTACAATCAGCCCCGGCCCCAGCATTTT	CASSFRETYNQPRPQHF
TRBJ2-7	-	TRBV9	-	TGTGCCAGCAGCCCGGTAGGGGCAGGGGTCTACGAGCAGTACTTC	CASSPVGAGVYEQYF
TRBJ1-3	-	TRBV15	TRBD1	TGTGCCACCAGCAGGGCAGGGGGTGGAAACACCATATATTTT	CATSRAGGGNTIYF
TRBJ2-7	-	TRBV9	TRBD1	TGTGCCAGCAGCACACAGGGGGCGAGCGACGAGCAGTACTTC	CASSTQGASDEQYF
TRBJ2-3	many	TRBV21-1	-	TGTGCCAGCAAAGGACTAGCGGAGGAGACTAGCACAGATACGCAGTATTTT	CASKGLAEETSTDTQYF
TRBJ1-2	-	TRBV6-6	-	TGTGCCAGCAGAGCGCCGGGACATAACTATGGCTACACCTTC	CASRAPGHNYGYTF
TRBJ2-1	-	TRBV28	TRBD1	TGTGCCAGCAGCGAGGGACAGGGTGACAATGAGCAGTTCTTC	CASSEGQGDNEQFF
TRBJ1-1	few	TRBV19	-	TGTGCCAGTAGTATAGTGGCCCGCGGGGACCCTGAAGCTTTCTTT	CASSIVARGDPEAFF
TRBJ1-4	-	TRBV7-9	TRBD1	TGTGCCAGCAGGCTACAGGGGGAGGCTAATGAAAAACTGTTTTTT	CASRLQGEANEKLFF
TRBJ2-1	few	TRBV29-1	-	TGCAGCGTTTCAGCGGGCCCGAGCTCCTACAATGAGCAGTTCTTC	CSVSAGPSSYNEQFF
TRBJ1-5	-	TRBV28	-	TGTGCCAGCAGTACCCCCTCAGGTAATAGCAATCAGCCCCAGCATTTT	CASSTPSGNSNQPQHF
TRBJ1-1	-	TRBV28	-	TGTGCCAGCCGTACCCTAAACACTGAAGCTTTCTTT	CASRTLNTEAFF
TRBJ1-2	-	TRBV27	-	-	CASSSSTGMGYGYTF
TRBJ2-3	-	TRBV18	-	TGTGCCAGCTCACCTGGGGGGTCTGCGCAGTATTTT	CASSPGGSAQYF
TRBJ2-7	-	TRBV6-6	TRBD2	TGTGCCAGCACCCCCCTTCCTAGCGGGGCGTACGAGCAGTACTTC	CASTPLPSGAYEQYF
TRBJ1-5	-	TRBV28	-	TGTGCCAGCAGTCTAGTTGGGTCGACCCAGCATTTT	CASSLVGSTQHF
TRBJ2-5	-	TRBV6-1	-	TGTGCCAGCAGTGAAGGCGGGTCTGCGGGGGAGACCCAGTACTTC	CASSEGGSAGETQYF
TRBJ1-5	-	TRBV30	TRBD1	TGTGCCTGGAGTCGACAGGGAAATCAGCCCCAGCATTTT	CAWSRQGNQPQHF
TRBJ1-1	-	TRBV19	-	TGTGCCAGTAGTCCGATTGGGTGGGAGGAGGAAGCTTTCTTT	CASSPIGWEEEAFF
TRBJ2-7	few	TRBV28	TRBD1	TGTGCCAGCAGTCCGGGACAGAATCCCTACGAGCAGTACTTC	CASSPGQNPYEQYF
TRBJ2-1	few	TRBV4-2	TRBD2	TGTGCCAGCAGCCAAGAGGGGACTAGCTTAGGCAATGAGCAGTTCTTC	CASSQEGTSLGNEQFF
TRBJ2-7	-	TRBV28	TRBD2	TGTGCCAGCAGTCCCCCGACTAGCGGGAGCAACGAGCAGTACTTC	CASSPPTSGSNEQYF
TRBJ2-1	-	TRBV24-1	TRBD2	TGTGCCACCAGTGACAAAACTAGCGTCAATGAGCAGTTCTTC	CATSDKTSVNEQFF
TRBJ2-3	-	TRBV11-2	TRBD2	TGTGCCAGCAGCTTTATAGCGGGAGGCACAGATACGCAGTATTTT	CASSFIAGGTDTQYF
TRBJ2-5	-	TRBV24-1	-	TGTGCCACCAGTGATCAAACAGGGATAGGGGCAGAGACCCAGTACTTC	CATSDQTGIGAETQYF
TRBJ2-1	-	TRBV27	TRBD2	TGTGCCAGCAGTCCGAGACTAGCGGGAGGGTACAATGAGCAGTTCTTC	CASSPRLAGGYNEQFF
TRBJ2-7	-	TRBV2	TRBD1	TGTGCCATCTCAATGGGGACAGGGGTCCCCTACGAGCAGTACTTC	CAISMGTGVPYEQYF
TRBJ1-1	-	TRBV6-5	-	TGTGCCAGCACCGCAGAGGGCGGGACTGAAGCTTTCTTT	CASTAEGGTEAFF
TRBJ2-7	-	TRBV27	TRBD1	TGTGCCAGCAGTCCTCAACAGGGGGTTCCCTACGAGCAGTACTTC	CASSPQQGVPYEQYF
TRBJ1-1	-	TRBV5-1	TRBD1	TGCGCCAGCAGCATACAGGGGGCGAGCACTGAAGCTTTCTTT	CASSIQGASTEAFF
TRBJ1-3	-	TRBV7-2	-	TGTGCCAGCAGCTTAGAGCAACTTGGAAACACCATATATTTT	CASSLEQLGNTIYF
TRBJ1-5	-	TRBV12-3/TRBV12-4	-	TGTGCCAGCAGAGCAGGGCGCAATCAGCCCCAGCATTTT	CASRAGRNQPQHF
TRBJ2-3	few	TRBV11-2	TRBD1	TGTGCCAGCAGCTCACAGGGGGCAGATACGCAGTATTTT	CASSSQGADTQYF
TRBJ2-1	once	TRBV9	TRBD2	TGTGCCAGCAGTGAGACCGGGACTAGCGGCTACAATGAGCAGTTCTTC	CASSETGTSGYNEQFF
TRBJ2-5	-	TRBV2	TRBD2	TGTGCCAGCAGGGGACTAGCGGGGGCACAAGAGACCCAGTACTTC	CASRGLAGAQETQYF
TRBJ1-4	-	TRBV5-4	-	TGTGCCAGCAGCAAAGTGGGGGACTCTAATGAAAAACTGTTTTTT	CASSKVGDSNEKLFF
TRBJ1-2	-	TRBV5-1	-	TGCGCCAGCAGGGCAGGGGTACAGTATGGCTACACCTTC	CASRAGVQYGYTF
TRBJ2-2	-	TRBV10-3	-	TGTGCCATCAGTGAGTCGAGCTCGAACACCGGGGAGCTGTTTTTT	CAISESSSNTGELFF
TRBJ2-5	once	TRBV14	-	TGTGCCAGCAGCCAGGGACAGTGGAGGGGGGAGACCCAGTACTTC	CASSQGQWRGETQYF
TRBJ1-5	-	TRBV10-1	-	TGCGCCAGCAGATCCAGGGTAAATCAGCCCCAGCATTTT	CASRSRVNQPQHF
TRBJ1-2	-	TRBV29-1	TRBD1	TGCAGCGTTGGAGGGGGCAGGGAAGGCTACACCTTC	CSVGGGREGYTF
TRBJ2-1	-	TRBV24-1	TRBD2	TGTGCCACCAGTGATTCCCCCTGGCTAGCGGGAGGAGGCTCCTACAATGAGCAGTTCTTC	CATSDSPWLAGGGSYNEQFF
TRBJ2-7	-	TRBV6-1	TRBD2	TGTGCCAGCAGTGAATATCCCGCGGGGAGCGGGAGGACCTACGAGCAGTACTTC	CASSEYPAGSGRTYEQYF